A single sample is the source of the 25 T cell receptor beta chains below, sequenced in a study of blood T cell repertoires in COVID-19. Profiling relied on immunoSEQ multiplex PCR, and the TCRdb table lists in-frame clones only, not all of them. The sample holds under 100,000 clones, more than 70% seen once. Sequencing was done on a sample of peripheral blood. These receptors came from a woman aged 60 to 75 with acute or convalescent COVID-19.

This clone was detected only once. The CDR3 is CASSLDWLDSYEQYF. The CDR3 DNA reads as TGTGCCAGCAGCTTAGATTGGCTAGACTCCTACGAGCAGTACTTC. The chain uses TRBV11-2 and TRBJ2-7; D is ambiguous. Germline V lookup: CDR1 SGHAT, CDR2 FQNNGV. The V end lost 0 bases, the J end lost 0 bases, and 9 bases lay between the germline ends. The length of the CDR3 is 15 residues.

V is TRBV24-1 and J is TRBJ1-4, with 7 bases fitting TRBD1. The CDR3 sequence is 16 residues long. Germline CDR1 is KGHDR and CDR2 is SFDVKD. V gave up 2 bases and J gave up 5 bases; unmatched junction bases: 7. The CDR3 region has the DNA TGTGCCACCAGTGATTCGAAGGGGGCGACCAATGAAAAACTGTTTTTT. This translates into CATSDSKGATNEKLFF.

The table lists this clone with a few counts. This chain connects TRBV6-2 or TRBV6-3 to TRBJ2-2; 7 positions match TRBD1. The J segment lost 2 bases and the V segment lost 6 bases, leaving 6 bases of the junction unmatched. The CDR3 runs 15 residues. CDR1 is MNHEY and CDR2 is SVGEGT in the germline V gene. The CDR3 loop is CASSLTGANTGELFF. Written as DNA, the CDR3 is TGTGCCAGCAGCTTAACAGGGGCTAACACCGGGGAGCTGTTTTTT.

CDR3 region: CASRYGTTGEGELFF. The CDR3 coding sequence is TGTGCCAGCCGCTACGGGACGACGGGAGAGGGGGAGCTGTTTTTT. V and J are TRBV11-2 and TRBJ2-2; tentative D call: TRBD2 (6 bases). The CDR3 has 15 residues. Trimming removed 8 bases from V and 8 bases from J, with 21 bases in between. Germline V gene lookup returns CDR1 SGHAT and CDR2 FQNNGV. Full variable domain (outside the CDR3, taken from reference TRBV11-2 and TRBJ2-2): EAGVAQSPRYKIIEKRQSVAFWCNPISGHATLYWYQQILGQGPKLLIQFQNNGVVDDSQLPKDRFSAERLKGVDSTLKIQPAKLEDSAVYLCASRYGTTGEGELFFGEGSRLTVL.

The rearrangement links TRBV20-1 to TRBJ1-4, with a possible D match to TRBD1 (6 bases). The CDR3 sequence is 11 residues long. The germline V gene has CDR1 DFQATT and CDR2 SNEGSKA (reference sequence). The CDR3 nucleotides read TGCAGAGGGGGATCGGGCGAAAAACTGTTTTTT. Translation gives CRGGSGEKLFF.

J is TRBJ2-5 and V is TRBV6-5, with D possibly being TRBD2 (7 bases). The germline CDR1 and CDR2 sequences are MNHEY and SVGAGI. Trimming pared 2 bases from V and 0 bases from J, leaving 13 bases between. The CDR3 is 16 amino acids. Here the CDR3 DNA reads TGTGCCAGCAGTTACGGGGGGGCTTCGTACCAAGAGACCCAGTACTTC. This sequence encodes CASSYGGASYQETQYF.

The chain employs TRBV6-2 or TRBV6-3 and TRBJ2-1; TRBD2 might be the D (7 bases). The length of the CDR3 is 14 residues. V was pared by 6 bases and J by 2 bases, with 11 bases between. CDR1 is MNHEY, CDR2 SVGEGT, per germline. CDR3: CASSKGGAYNEQFF. CDR3 coding DNA: TGTGCCAGCAGCAAGGGGGGGGCCTACAATGAGCAGTTCTTC.

The chain has TRBV6-2 or TRBV6-3 and TRBJ2-3; 8 nucleotides align to TRBD1. The germline gives CDR1 MNHEY, CDR2 SVGEGT. With 2 bases clipped from V and 4 bases from J, the junction kept 11 bases outside the gene matches. This CDR3 region has 17 residues. CDR3: CASSYGGQGTVPDTQYF. The CDR3 region has the DNA TGTGCCAGCAGTTACGGAGGACAGGGAACCGTTCCAGATACGCAGTATTTT.

The chain carries TRBV3-1 (or the pseudogene TRBV3-2) and TRBJ1-5; 7 bases agree with TRBD1. The CDR3 loop spans 13 amino acids. Germline loops: CDR1 LGHDT, CDR2 YNNKEL (reference sequence). The ends lost 3 bases at V and 5 bases at J; junction bases unmatched: 1. In DNA form, the CDR3 reads TGTGCCAGCAGCCACGACAGGGATCAGCCCCAGCATTTT. It is translated as CASSHDRDQPQHF.

The chain carries TRBV20-1 and TRBJ1-4; weak D call: TRBD1 (5 bases). This CDR3 contains 11 residues. The V gene lost 6 bases and the J gene lost 11 bases, with 13 bases spanning the gap. Germline values: CDR1 DFQATT, CDR2 SNEGSKA (reference sequence). In DNA, the CDR3 is TGCAGTGCCCCCGGTGGGGGGAAACTGTTTTTT. Amino acids: CSAPGGGKLFF.

The chain carries TRBV23-1 and TRBJ1-1, with unresolved D. TRBV23-1 is marked as an open reading frame, function uncertain. This CDR3 spans 14 amino acids. V lost 6 bases and J lost 0, with 11 bases in between. Here the CDR3 reads CASRRHRMNTEAFF. The CDR3 nucleotides read TGCGCCAGCAGACGACACCGCATGAACACTGAAGCTTTCTTT.

Concerning this clone: This CDR3 is also generated by other DNA sequences in the sample. The chain recombines TRBV5-6 with TRBJ2-7; 9 bases align to TRBD1. The CDR3 loop spans 14 amino acids. Germline V gives CDR1 SGHDT, CDR2 YYEEEE. After removal of 0 bases from V and 5 bases from J, the junction contained 3 bases not matched to a gene. CDR3: CASSLGTGVHEQYF. The CDR3 region has the DNA TGTGCCAGCAGCTTGGGGACAGGGGTGCACGAGCAGTACTTC.

The chain links TRBV5-1 to TRBJ1-6, with D perhaps TRBD1 (6 bases). V was clipped by 2 bases and J by 10 bases, with 13 bases between them. This CDR3 contains 14 residues. Germline loops: CDR1 SGHRS, CDR2 YFSETQ. The CDR3 is CASSFGQNPSPLHF. Here the CDR3 DNA reads TGCGCCAGCAGCTTCGGACAGAACCCATCACCCCTCCACTTT. The complete variable domain, with remaining parts taken from reference TRBV5-1 and TRBJ1-6, reads KAGVTQTPRYLIKTRGQQVTLSCSPISGHRSVSWYQQTPGQGLQFLFEYFSETQRNKGNFPGRFSGRQFSNSRSEMNVSTLELGDSALYLCASSFGQNPSPLHFGNGTRLTVT.

The chain recombines TRBV11-3 with TRBJ1-1; TRBD1 aligns across 7 bases. This CDR3 is built from 14 residues. The V gene's germline CDR1 is SGHNT and CDR2 YENEEA. Trimming cost V 5 bases and J 4 bases; bases outside gene matches: 7. CDR3 region: CASSETGDFTEAFF. The CDR3 DNA follows: TGTGCCAGCAGCGAAACAGGGGACTTCACTGAAGCTTTCTTT.

In its sample, this clone was seen a few times. The rearrangement joins TRBV7-2 to TRBJ2-2; possibly TRBD2 for D (6 bases). CDR3 length: 16 amino acids. The V and J ends lost 1 base and 7 bases respectively, with 16 bases between them. Germline V gene sequence: CDR1 SGHTA, CDR2 FQGNSA. CDR3 protein: CASSLDPPGVGGELFF. In DNA form, the CDR3 reads TGTGCCAGCAGCTTAGATCCCCCGGGAGTGGGCGGGGAGCTGTTTTTT.

The gene calls are TRBV5-1 and TRBJ1-2, with unresolved D. Trimming stripped 4 bases from V and 1 base from J, with 17 bases between. The length of the CDR3 is 16 residues. CDR1 SGHRS and CDR2 YFSETQ come from the germline V gene. The CDR3 nucleotides are TGCGCCAGCAGCCCGGGTGGCGGGAGCATTAACTATGGCTACACCTTC. Translated: CASSPGGGSINYGYTF.

The rearrangement joins TRBV10-3 to TRBJ2-3; tentatively, D is TRBD2 (5 bases). This CDR3 contains 15 residues. Trimming removed 2 bases from V and 2 bases from J, with 11 bases in between. Germline CDR1 is ENHRY and CDR2 is SYGVKD. CDR3 protein: CAISEEGVTTDTQYF. CDR3 DNA: TGTGCCATCAGTGAGGAGGGAGTCACCACAGATACGCAGTATTTT.

This chain joins TRBV4-3 and TRBJ1-5; D may be TRBD1 (5 bases). Trimming stripped 4 bases from V and 1 base from J, with 11 bases between. Germline CDR1 LGHNA, CDR2 YSLEER. The CDR3 is 15 residues long. This CDR3 reads CASSRRVGSNQPQHF. CDR3 nucleotides: TGCGCCAGCAGCCGCAGGGTAGGCAGCAATCAGCCCCAGCATTTT.

This rearrangement joins TRBV25-1 to TRBJ2-3; tentative D call: TRBD1 (7 bases). The CDR3 loop spans 15 amino acids. Between the trimmed V and J ends, which lost 3 bases and 4 bases, there was a span of 14 bases. CDR1 and CDR2 (germline): MGHDK, SYGVNS. The chain's CDR3 is CASSDPRGAADTQYF. The CDR3 nucleotides read TGTGCCAGCAGTGACCCCAGGGGGGCGGCAGATACGCAGTATTTT. The variable domain in full, completed from reference TRBV25-1 and TRBJ2-3, reads EADIYQTPRYLVIGTGKKITLECSQTMGHDKMYWYQQDPGMELHLIHYSYGVNSTEKGDLSSESTVSRIRTEHFPLTLESARPSHTSQYLCASSDPRGAADTQYFGPGTRLTVL.

The V and J genes are TRBV6-6 and TRBJ1-5; D is unclear. Germline CDR1 and CDR2: MNHNY and SVGAGI (reference sequence). This CDR3 has 20 residues. Between the trimmed V and J ends, which lost 5 bases and 7 bases, there was a span of 33 bases. CDR3 sequence: CASSPPSTGYGEGGGQPQHF. The CDR3 nucleotides are TGTGCCAGCAGTCCACCGTCCACGGGATATGGGGAAGGTGGAGGCCAGCCCCAGCATTTT.

This sequence joins TRBV11-2 and TRBJ2-7, with a tentative D call TRBD2 (7 bases). Trimming took 3 bases from V and 2 from J, leaving 11 bases between them. This CDR3 is 14 amino acids long. Germline CDR1 SGHAT, CDR2 FQNNGV. The CDR3 bases are TGTGCCAGCAGCTTGGGGGGGGCCCCCTACGAGCAGTACTTC. Translated: CASSLGGAPYEQYF.

This clone was detected only a few times. The chain is built from TRBV9 and TRBJ2-1; the D gene is possibly TRBD1 (6 bases). The CDR3 contains 16 residues. V was clipped by 0 bases and J by 4 bases, with 14 bases between them. The germline gives CDR1 SGDLS, CDR2 YYNGEE. CDR3 sequence: CASSVASDRGYNEQFF. CDR3 nucleotide sequence: TGTGCCAGCAGCGTAGCATCGGACAGAGGATACAATGAGCAGTTCTTC.

The rearrangement uses TRBV10-3 and TRBJ2-7, with D unresolved. Germline assignment: CDR1 ENHRY and CDR2 SYGVKD. The CDR3 covers 16 residues. V lost 0 bases to trimming and J lost 2 bases, with 14 bases between them. The CDR3: CAISESTGPRTYEQYF. CDR3 coding DNA: TGTGCCATCAGTGAGTCGACGGGTCCGCGAACCTACGAGCAGTACTTC.

The CDR3 coding sequence is TGTGCCAGTAGTTTCTCGCCGACAGGGCCGAACACTGAAGCTTTCTTT. It translates to CASSFSPTGPNTEAFF. The V gene is TRBV19, the J gene TRBJ1-1; 7 bases match TRBD1. Germline V gene data show CDR1 as LNHDA and CDR2 as SQIVND (reference sequence). This CDR3 spans 16 amino acids. V shed 5 bases and J 1 base; nucleotides not matched to a gene: 10.

This clone has a single count. V is TRBV11-3 and J is TRBJ2-3, with 11 bases that match TRBD2. CDR1 is SGHNT, CDR2 YENEEA, per germline. The V and J ends lost 5 bases and 3 bases, in that order; junction bases with no gene match: 7. The CDR3 loop spans 16 amino acids. CDR3 in amino acids: CASSPGTSGSTDTQYF. In DNA, the CDR3 is TGTGCCAGCAGCCCAGGGACTAGCGGTTCGACAGATACGCAGTATTTT.